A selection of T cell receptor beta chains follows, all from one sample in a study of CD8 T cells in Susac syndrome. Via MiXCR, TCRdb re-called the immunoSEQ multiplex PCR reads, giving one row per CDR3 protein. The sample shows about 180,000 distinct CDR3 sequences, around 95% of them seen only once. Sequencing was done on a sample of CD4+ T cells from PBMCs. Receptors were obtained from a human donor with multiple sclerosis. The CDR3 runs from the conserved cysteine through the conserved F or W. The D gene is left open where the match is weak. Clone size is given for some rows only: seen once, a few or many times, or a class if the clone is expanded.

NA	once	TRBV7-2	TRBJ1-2	CASSPQGRGDYGYTF	TGTGCCAGCAGCCCCCAGGGGAGGGGGGATTATGGCTACACCTTC
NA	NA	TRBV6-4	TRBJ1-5	CASSERENQPQHF	TGTGCCAGCAGTGAGAGGGAAAATCAGCCCCAGCATTTT
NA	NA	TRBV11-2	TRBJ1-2	CASSLKRSGLGYTF	TGTGCCAGCAGCTTAAAACGTTCGGGACTTGGCTACACCTTC
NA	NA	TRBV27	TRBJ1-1	CASSFGINTEAFF	TGTGCCAGCAGTTTTGGGATAAACACTGAAGCTTTCTTT
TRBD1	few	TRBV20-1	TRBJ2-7	CSATSGTGNEQYF	TGCAGTGCCACCTCCGGGACAGGGAACGAGCAGTACTTC
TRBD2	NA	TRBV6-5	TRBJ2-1	CASSSGLAGGPYEQFF	TGTGCCAGCAGTTCGGGACTAGCGGGGGGGCCCTATGAGCAGTTCTTC
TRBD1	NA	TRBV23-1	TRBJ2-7	CASSQGGTGDEQYF	TGCGCCAGCAGTCAGGGTGGGACAGGGGACGAGCAGTACTTC
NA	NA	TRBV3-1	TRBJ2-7	CASSQDWQGASYEQYF	TGTGCCAGCAGCCAAGATTGGCAGGGCGCATCCTACGAGCAGTACTTC
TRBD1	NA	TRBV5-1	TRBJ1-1	CASSFSRGQMNTEAFF	TGCGCCAGCAGCTTCTCCCGGGGACAGATGAACACTGAAGCTTTCTTT
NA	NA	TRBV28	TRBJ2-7	CATNERTSSYEQYF	TGTGCCACCAATGAGCGTACCAGCTCCTACGAGCAGTACTTC
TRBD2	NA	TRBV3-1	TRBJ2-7	CASSRTSGGGEQYF	TGTGCCAGCAGCCGGACTAGCGGGGGTGGTGAGCAGTACTTC
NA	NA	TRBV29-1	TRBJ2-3	CSVEDRGGADTQYF	TGCAGCGTTGAAGACAGGGGAGGGGCAGATACGCAGTATTTT
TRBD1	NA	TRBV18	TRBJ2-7	CASSPKGAAISYEQYF	TGTGCCAGCTCCCCAAAGGGGGCCGCGATCTCCTACGAGCAGTACTTC
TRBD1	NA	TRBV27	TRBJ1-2	CASSRGQGVGYTF	TGTGCCAGCAGTCGGGGACAGGGTGTAGGCTACACCTTC
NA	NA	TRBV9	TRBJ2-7	CASSPQMDLTYEQYF	TGTGCCAGCAGCCCCCAAATGGATTTAACCTACGAGCAGTACTTC
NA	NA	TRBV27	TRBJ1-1	CASSFRQNFMNTEAFF	TGTGCCAGCAGTTTTCGGCAAAACTTCATGAACACTGAAGCTTTCTTT
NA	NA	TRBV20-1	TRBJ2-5	CSAVTGIQETQYF	TGCAGTGCAGTTACAGGGATCCAAGAGACCCAGTACTTC
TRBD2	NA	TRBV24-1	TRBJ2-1	CATSDPYPSGGVNEQFF	TGTGCCACCAGTGATCCATACCCTAGCGGGGGGGTAAATGAGCAGTTCTTC
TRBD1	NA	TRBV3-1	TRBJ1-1	CASSPQGVTEAFF	TGTGCCAGCAGCCCGCAGGGGGTCACTGAAGCTTTCTTT
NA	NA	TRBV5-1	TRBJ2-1	CASSLGGSGHNEQFF	TGCGCCAGCAGCTTGGGAGGGAGCGGCCACAATGAGCAGTTCTTC
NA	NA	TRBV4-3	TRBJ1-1	CASSQPGSNTEAFF	TGCGCCAGCAGCCAGCCCGGGTCGAACACTGAAGCTTTCTTT
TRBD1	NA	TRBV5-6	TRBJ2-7	CASSPVGQFGTEQYF	TGTGCCAGCAGCCCCGTGGGACAGTTTGGTACCGAGCAGTACTTC
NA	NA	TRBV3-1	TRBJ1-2	CASSQTRVVDGYTF	TGTGCCAGCAGCCAAACCAGGGTGGTCGATGGCTACACCTTC
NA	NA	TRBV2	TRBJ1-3	CASSVDSSGNTIYF	TGTGCCAGCAGCGTGGACAGCTCTGGAAACACCATATATTTT
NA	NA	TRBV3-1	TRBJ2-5	CASSLLTEPQYF	TGTGCCAGCAGCCTTCTGACCGAGCCCCAGTACTTC
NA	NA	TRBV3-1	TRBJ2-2	CASSQAGTTGELFF	TGTGCCAGCAGCCAAGCCGGGACTACCGGGGAGCTGTTTTTT
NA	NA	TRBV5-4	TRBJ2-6	CASRIDFTGANVLTF	TGTGCCAGCAGAATCGACTTCACTGGGGCCAACGTCCTGACTTTC
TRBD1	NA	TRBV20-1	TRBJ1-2	CSAREQGPRGYTF	TGCAGTGCTAGGGAACAGGGGCCTCGGGGCTACACCTTC
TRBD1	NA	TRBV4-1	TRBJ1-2	CASSSPTLTGGSHGYTF	TGCGCCAGCAGTTCCCCCACCCTTACAGGGGGCTCGCATGGCTACACCTTC
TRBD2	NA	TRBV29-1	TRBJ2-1	CSVSQLAGGPGEQFF	TGCAGCGTCTCCCAACTAGCGGGGGGGCCGGGTGAGCAGTTCTTC
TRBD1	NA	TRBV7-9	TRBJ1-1	CASGQDLNTEAFF	TGTGCCAGCGGACAGGACTTGAACACTGAAGCTTTCTTT
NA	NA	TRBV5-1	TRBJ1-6	CASRDPNGSPLHF	TGCGCCAGCAGGGATCCGAATGGATCACCCCTCCACTTT
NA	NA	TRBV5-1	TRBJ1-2	CASSLRMDGLNYGYTF	TGCGCCAGCAGCTTACGGATGGACGGACTTAACTATGGCTACACCTTC
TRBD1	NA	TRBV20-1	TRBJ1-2	CSVDGGTGSYGYTF	TGCAGTGTCGACGGGGGGACAGGGTCCTATGGCTACACCTTC
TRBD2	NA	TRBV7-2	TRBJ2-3	CASSFFGGDDTQYF	TGTGCCAGCAGCTTCTTCGGGGGGGATGATACGCAGTATTTT
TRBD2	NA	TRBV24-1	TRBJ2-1	CATSGTSGESYNEQFF	TGTGCCACCAGCGGGACTAGCGGGGAGTCTTACAATGAGCAGTTCTTC
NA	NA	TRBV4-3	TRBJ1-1	CASSQDDNTEAFF	TGCGCCAGCAGCCAAGATGATAACACTGAAGCTTTCTTT
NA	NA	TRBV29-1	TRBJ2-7	CSARESSYEQYF	TGCAGCGCCCGGGAGAGCTCCTACGAGCAGTACTTC
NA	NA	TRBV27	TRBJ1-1	CASRFSRLNTEAFF	TGTGCCAGCAGGTTTTCTCGGTTGAACACTGAAGCTTTCTTT
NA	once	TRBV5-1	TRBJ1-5	CASSFGPGSPGDQPQHF	NA
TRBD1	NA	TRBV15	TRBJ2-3	CATSDRQGGTDTQYF	TGTGCCACCAGCGACCGACAGGGAGGCACAGATACGCAGTATTTT
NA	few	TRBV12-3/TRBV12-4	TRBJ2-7	CASSPGAYEQYF	TGTGCCAGCTCCCCCGGGGCCTACGAGCAGTACTTC
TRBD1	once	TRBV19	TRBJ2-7	CATADRSYEQYF	TGTGCCACCGCGGACAGGTCCTACGAGCAGTACTTC
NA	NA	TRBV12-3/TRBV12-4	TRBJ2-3	CASSYPLTRGSNEARDTQYF	TGTGCCAGCAGTTACCCATTAACCCGGGGCAGTAACGAGGCGAGAGATACGCAGTATTTT
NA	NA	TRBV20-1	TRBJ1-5	CSARVAGNQPQHF	TGCAGTGCTAGAGTAGCAGGGAATCAGCCCCAGCATTTT